This TCR beta chain is drawn from a study of CD8+ T cells in alopecia areata. Study overall: Those treated were given oral tofacitinib at 5 to 10 mg twice daily.

The CDR3 sequence is 16 residues long. V was clipped by 2 bases and J by 9 bases; unmatched bases: 8. Germline V gene lookup returns CDR1 MNHEY and CDR2 SVGAGI. Reverse transcription of extracted RNA yielded cDNA, which provided the sequencing template. Using immunoSEQ multiplex PCR, the repertoire was profiled, and TCRdb retains in-frame clones only, with some absent. The table shows 130,000 to 150,000 clones, with approximately 51% occurring only once. J is TRBJ2-1 and V is TRBV6-5, with 12 bases aligning to TRBD2. The material sequenced was CD4+ T cells sorted from blood, taken at week 0. The clonotype originates from a human donor with alopecia areata. CDR3 loop: CASSYKRLAGAGEQFF. The CDR3 nucleotides are TGTGCCAGCAGTTACAAGAGACTAGCGGGAGCTGGTGAGCAGTTCTTC.